One and the same sample provided the 19 T cell receptor beta chains below, sequenced in a study of T-cell reconstitution after alpha-beta-depleted transplantation in children. Researchers prepared the TCRbeta library using unique molecular identifiers, the study reports. In TCRdb, the PCR reads were re-called with MiXCR into one record per CDR3 protein. The data show 200,000 to 300,000 distinct CDR3 sequences, 7.5% to 9.5% seen once. The sequences come from PBMCs, mostly from graft donor cells, collected 180 days after TCRalphabeta/CD19-depleted stem cell transplant. The source is a male patient between 10 and 17 years old who had a stem cell transplant for acute lymphoblastic leukemia, so the T cells may come from the graft donor.

In this sample, this clonotype turned up many times. V is TRBV20-1 and J is TRBJ2-1, with D hard to call. The CDR3 totals 8 residues. The ends were cut back, 4 bases at V and 10 bases at J, with 2 bases in the middle. Germline loops: CDR1 DFQATT, CDR2 SNEGSKA (reference sequence). The CDR3, as DNA: TGCAGTGCTAACGAGCAGTTCTTC. Amino acid sequence: CSANEQFF.

In this sample, this clonotype turned up many times. The genes are TRBV7-2 and TRBJ2-7, with 10 bases lining up with TRBD2. Trimming removed 3 bases from V and 5 bases from J; junction bases left unmatched: 10. CDR3 length: 16 amino acids. Germline CDR1 and CDR2: SGHTA and FQGNSA. As DNA, the CDR3 is TGTGCCAGCAGCTTGCTCGAGCGGGGGGGCAGGGACGAGCAGTACTTC. This sequence encodes CASSLLERGGRDEQYF.

This clonotype showed up just a few times. J is TRBJ2-7 and V is TRBV10-2; 9 bases are a match to TRBD2. The CDR3 totals 16 residues. Germline V gives CDR1 WSHSY, CDR2 SAAADI. The J segment lost 2 bases and the V segment lost 2 bases, leaving 7 bases of the junction unmatched. The CDR3 loop is CASSEELAGYPYEQYF. The CDR3 DNA reads as TGCGCCAGCAGTGAGGAACTAGCGGGTTACCCCTACGAGCAGTACTTC.

This clonotype showed up many times. The chain employs TRBV27 and TRBJ2-7, with 7 bases lining up with TRBD1. Germline CDR1 MNHEY, CDR2 SMNVEV (reference sequence). Losses at the gene ends were 3 bases for V and 3 bases for J; bases not matched to a gene: 5. The CDR3 runs to 14 residues. The DNA for the CDR3 is TGTGCCAGCAGTTTGATTGGACAGGACTACGAGCAGTACTTC. Protein: CASSLIGQDYEQYF.

This clonotype has ten or more counts. CDR3 sequence reads: CASSLDRENQPQHF. The CDR3, as DNA: TGCGCCAGCAGCTTGGACAGGGAGAATCAGCCCCAGCATTTT. The chain has TRBV5-1 and TRBJ1-5; possible D gene TRBD1, 6 bases. Germline lookup yields CDR1 SGHRS and CDR2 YFSETQ. The CDR3 has 14 amino acids. Trimming shortened V by 0 bases and J by 4 bases, and 8 bases separated the two germline ends.

This clonotype was recorded many times. As DNA, the CDR3 is TGCGCCAGCAGCTTGGGCGGGTTCTATGGCTACACCTTC. This gives the protein CASSLGGFYGYTF. V usage is TRBV5-1 and J usage is TRBJ1-2; D remains unclear. V gave up 0 bases and J gave up 4 bases, with 7 bases separating them. Germline V gene sequence: CDR1 SGHRS, CDR2 YFSETQ. The CDR3 sequence is 13 residues long.

This clonotype was recorded at least ten times. This sequence joins TRBV5-1 and TRBJ2-1; D call uncertain. From germline, CDR1 is SGHRS and CDR2 YFSETQ. V lost 0 bases and J lost 2, with 9 bases in between. The CDR3 consists of 15 residues. CDR3 in amino acids: CASSLGQAAYNEQFF. CDR3 coding DNA: TGCGCCAGCAGCTTGGGGCAGGCGGCCTACAATGAGCAGTTCTTC. Using reference TRBV5-1 and TRBJ2-1 for the parts outside the CDR3, the full variable domain is KAGVTQTPRYLIKTRGQQVTLSCSPISGHRSVSWYQQTPGQGLQFLFEYFSETQRNKGNFPGRFSGRQFSNSRSEMNVSTLELGDSALYLCASSLGQAAYNEQFFGPGTRLTVL.

This clonotype was observed at least ten times. This chain connects TRBV18 to TRBJ1-1; D uncertain. Germline assignment: CDR1 KGHSH and CDR2 LQKENI. Trimming shortened V by 5 bases and J by 1 base, and 8 bases separated the two germline ends. The CDR3 runs to 13 residues. CDR3 loop: CASSGGRNTEAFF. Here the CDR3 DNA reads TGTGCCAGCTCAGGTGGCAGGAACACTGAAGCTTTCTTT.

This clonotype occurred many times. The CDR3 here is CASSRPGTIAIKQPQHF. The CDR3 region has the DNA TGTGCCAGCAGCCGCCCCGGGACAATTGCGATTAAACAGCCCCAGCATTTT. The V gene is TRBV4-2, the J gene TRBJ1-5; D might be TRBD1 (6 bases). The V and J ends lost 4 bases and 7 bases respectively, with 23 bases between them. This CDR3 contains 17 residues. Germline lookup yields CDR1 LGHNA and CDR2 YNFKEQ.

This clonotype was seen many times. V gene TRBV27 combines with J gene TRBJ2-1; D perhaps matches TRBD1 (8 bases). CDR3 length equals 15 residues. Germline V lookup: CDR1 MNHEY, CDR2 SMNVEV (reference sequence). The ends were cut back, 6 bases at V and 6 bases at J, with 18 bases in the middle. The CDR3 DNA follows: TGTGCCAGCAGAGCGGGACAGGTCGTCCTCAATGAGCAGTTCTTC. Translating gives CASRAGQVVLNEQFF.

Many counts were recorded for this clonotype. V is TRBV12-3 or TRBV12-4 and J is TRBJ1-1; D not resolved. V shed 2 bases and J shed 1 base, with 2 bases lying between them. The length of the CDR3 is 12 residues. The DNA for the CDR3 is TGTGCCAGCAGTTTAAAGAACACTGAAGCTTTCTTT. Translating it yields CASSLKNTEAFF.

This clonotype was counted many times. The chain employs TRBV9 and TRBJ2-2; the D is unclear. The V end lost 2 bases, the J end lost 4 bases, and 9 bases lay between the germline ends. Per the germline V gene, CDR1 is SGDLS and CDR2 is YYNGEE. The CDR3 consists of 14 residues. In nucleotides, the CDR3 is TGTGCCAGCAGCGTCCGGCCGGGCACCGGGGAGCTGTTTTTT. Translating gives CASSVRPGTGELFF.

This clonotype was observed at least ten times. The chain is built from TRBV7-8 and TRBJ2-6; TRBD2 agrees at 12 bases. J lost 0 bases, V lost 2 bases, and 2 bases had no gene match. CDR3 length: 18 residues. Germline-derived CDR1 and CDR2 are SGHVS and FQNEAQ. CDR3 in DNA: TGTGCCAGCAGCTTACAACTAGCGGGGGGCTCTGGGGCCAACGTCCTGACTTTC. Translation: CASSLQLAGGSGANVLTF.

This clonotype was picked up many times. The chain employs TRBV6-1 and TRBJ2-7; D unresolved. CDR3 length equals 12 residues. Looked up from germline, CDR1 is MNHNS and CDR2 is SASEGT. Trimming took off 7 bases at V and 2 bases at J, with 9 bases between the two ends. The CDR3 bases are TGTGCCAGCACTCGGGCCACCTACGAGCAGTACTTC. Its protein is CASTRATYEQYF.

This clonotype was seen at least ten times. In DNA, the CDR3 is TGTGCCAGCAGGGTACGGGCCCCTACACAACATACGCAGTATTTT. Protein sequence: CASRVRAPTQHTQYF. This rearrangement joins TRBV12-3 or TRBV12-4 to TRBJ2-3, with D hard to call. Trimming stripped 6 bases from V and 7 bases from J, with 20 bases between. CDR3 length: 15 residues.

At least ten counts were recorded for this clonotype. This chain connects TRBV28 to TRBJ2-2; D is undetermined. Germline lookup yields CDR1 MDHEN and CDR2 SYDVKM. V was shortened by 6 bases and J by 1 base, with 9 bases between the two germline ends. There are 14 residues in the CDR3. In nucleotides, the CDR3 is TGTGCCAGCAGCAAGGACGGGAACACCGGGGAGCTGTTTTTT. Protein sequence: CASSKDGNTGELFF.

This clonotype was counted at least ten times. V usage is TRBV20-1 and J usage is TRBJ2-3; 8 bases match TRBD2. CDR3 length: 17 amino acids. Losses at the gene ends were 5 bases for V and 3 bases for J; bases not matched to a gene: 16. Germline V gene sequence: CDR1 DFQATT, CDR2 SNEGSKA (reference sequence). The DNA of the CDR3 is TGCAGTGCTCGCCCAGCCGGGAGGGGACAATCTACAGATACGCAGTATTTT. Its translation is CSARPAGRGQSTDTQYF.

This clonotype was seen only a few times. This chain links TRBV20-1 with TRBJ2-3; TRBD1 is a possible D gene (6 bases). V shed 7 bases and J shed 2 bases, with 13 bases lying between them. This CDR3 spans 13 amino acids. CDR1 is DFQATT and CDR2 is SNEGSKA in the germline V gene (reference sequence). Written as DNA, the CDR3 is TGCAGTGGTGACAGGTCCTCCACAGATACGCAGTATTTT. This codes for CSGDRSSTDTQYF.

This clonotype was detected only a few times. This CDR3 is CASSLVLGSMNEQFF. The DNA for the CDR3 is TGTGCCAGCAGCTTAGTCTTGGGTAGCATGAATGAGCAGTTCTTC. V usage is TRBV7-9 and J usage is TRBJ2-1; D gene uncertain. Trimming stripped 1 base from V and 7 bases from J, with 14 bases between. Germline values: CDR1 SEHNR, CDR2 FQNEAQ (reference sequence). The CDR3 has 15 amino acids.